This paragraph reports one T cell receptor beta chain. Other DNA sequences within the sample encode an identical CDR3. The data were produced by immunoSEQ multiplex PCR, yet TCRdb's version contains in-frame clones alone and is incomplete. In the table there are about 130,000 clones, around nine tenths of which are singletons. This sample is part of a study of T cell responses to AZD1222 COVID-19 vaccine. Between the trimmed V and J ends, which lost 4 bases and 6 bases, there was a span of 9 bases. The CDR3 is made up of 12 amino acids. This specimen consisted of peripheral blood, obtained on day 0 of AZD1222 vaccination. The TCR comes from an adult in good health. This chain joins TRBV12-3 or TRBV12-4 and TRBJ1-1; D is uncertain. Written as DNA, the CDR3 is TGTGCCAGCAGTTCCTCCTTGGCTGAAGCTTTCTTT. Translation: CASSSSLAEAFF.